The 9 T cell receptor beta chains reported below all come from one sample, sequenced in a study of T-cell reconstitution after alpha-beta-depleted transplantation in children listed by TCRdb under 2016. The library was made by PCR. The sequencer was an Illumina HiSeq 2500. Molecular barcoding was employed in the preparation of TCR libraries, with unique molecular identifiers being used to normalize TCRbeta repertoire quantification. TCRdb passed the public sequencing reads through fastp at Q25 and MiXCR, retaining productive beta sequences. Identical CDR3 protein sequences are pooled into one entry, listed with their most common genes and DNA. The sample records fewer than 400,000 distinct CDR3 sequences, approximately 20% of which are singletons. In total, the top ten clones hold 3% to 4% of the sample. Sample: PBMCs from the stem cell graft donor, taken from the stem cell graft. These receptors all stem from a human donor who donated a stem cell graft to a child with acute myeloid leukemia.

A single count supports this clonotype. The chain couples TRBV20-1 to TRBJ2-5, with TRBD1 matching over 8 bases. The CDR3 is made up of 16 amino acids. Germline CDR1 and CDR2: DFQATT and SNEGSKA (reference sequence). Trimming took 5 bases from V and 1 from J; bases not matched to a gene: 12. The CDR3 DNA reads TGCAGTGCTCGCACCACAGGGGGGCTAACCCAAGAGACCCAGTACTTC. This codes for CSARTTGGLTQETQYF.

There are many counts of this clonotype. The V call is TRBV20-1, the J call TRBJ2-5, with D tentatively TRBD1 (6 bases). The V and J ends lost 6 bases and 2 bases respectively, with 13 bases between them. Germline lookup yields CDR1 DFQATT and CDR2 SNEGSKA (reference sequence). The CDR3 is 13 amino acids. The CDR3 protein is CSAESGVQETQYF. The CDR3 nucleotides read TGCAGTGCGGAGTCAGGGGTTCAAGAGACCCAGTACTTC.

This clonotype was counted at least ten times. The genes are TRBV12-3 or TRBV12-4 and TRBJ2-1, with a possible D match to TRBD2 (5 bases). The V end lost 1 base, the J end lost 6 bases, and 7 bases lay between the germline ends. The CDR3 runs 13 residues. CDR3 sequence reads: CASSLGGLNEQFF. In DNA, the CDR3 is TGTGCCAGCAGTTTAGGAGGGCTCAATGAGCAGTTCTTC.

This clonotype was counted ten times or more. The chain carries TRBV18 and TRBJ2-3, with 7 bases aligning to TRBD2. V shed 3 bases, J shed 2 bases, and the junction held 5 bases outside the gene matches. The CDR3 sequence is 15 residues long. The germline gives CDR1 KGHSH, CDR2 LQKENI. The CDR3 DNA is TGTGCCAGCTCACCCCAGCGGGGTATCACAGATACGCAGTATTTT. Encoded protein: CASSPQRGITDTQYF.

Here the CDR3 reads CASSLAFRGDEQFF. The CDR3 DNA follows: TGCGCCAGCAGCTTGGCGTTTCGGGGGGACGAGCAGTTCTTC. The rearrangement uses TRBV5-1 and TRBJ2-1; TRBD2 agrees at 7 bases. Germline V lookup: CDR1 SGHRS, CDR2 YFSETQ. This CDR3 is 14 amino acids long. V gave up 0 bases and J gave up 10 bases; unmatched junction bases: 7.

V usage is TRBV12-3 or TRBV12-4 and J usage is TRBJ2-7; 7 bases fit TRBD2. This CDR3 comprises 13 residues. Germline trimming cut 10 bases from V and 5 bases from J; bases unmatched to any gene: 11. In DNA form, the CDR3 reads TGTGCCACCTGCAGCGGGATGTGGAACGAGCAGTACTTC. This translates into CATCSGMWNEQYF.

The chain couples TRBV2 to TRBJ2-3; tentative D call: TRBD2 (5 bases). This CDR3 has 15 residues. Trimming removed 8 bases at V and 0 bases at J, with 15 bases between. Germline-derived CDR1 and CDR2 are SNHLY and FYNNEI. The CDR3, as DNA: TGTGCCAGCGGCGAGCGAGGGCCTAGCACAGATACGCAGTATTTT. It translates to CASGERGPSTDTQYF.

The V call is TRBV28, the J call TRBJ2-1, with a tentative D call TRBD2 (6 bases). This CDR3 comprises 14 residues. Deletions cut 6 bases from V and 8 bases from J, with 17 bases between. Germline V gene data show CDR1 as MDHEN and CDR2 as SYDVKM. The CDR3 reads CASSPVGGEDEQFF. The CDR3 DNA reads as TGTGCCAGCAGCCCCGTGGGGGGTGAAGATGAGCAGTTCTTC.

This clonotype was seen ten or more times. The rearrangement joins TRBV7-2 to TRBJ2-2, with 10 positions matching TRBD2. This CDR3 has 15 residues. Per the germline V gene, CDR1 is SGHTA and CDR2 is FQGNSA. V gave up 5 bases and J gave up 6 bases; unmatched junction bases: 6. CDR3 DNA: TGTGCCAGCAGCCCAACTAGCGGGGTTTCCGGGGAGCTGTTTTTT. Protein product: CASSPTSGVSGELFF.